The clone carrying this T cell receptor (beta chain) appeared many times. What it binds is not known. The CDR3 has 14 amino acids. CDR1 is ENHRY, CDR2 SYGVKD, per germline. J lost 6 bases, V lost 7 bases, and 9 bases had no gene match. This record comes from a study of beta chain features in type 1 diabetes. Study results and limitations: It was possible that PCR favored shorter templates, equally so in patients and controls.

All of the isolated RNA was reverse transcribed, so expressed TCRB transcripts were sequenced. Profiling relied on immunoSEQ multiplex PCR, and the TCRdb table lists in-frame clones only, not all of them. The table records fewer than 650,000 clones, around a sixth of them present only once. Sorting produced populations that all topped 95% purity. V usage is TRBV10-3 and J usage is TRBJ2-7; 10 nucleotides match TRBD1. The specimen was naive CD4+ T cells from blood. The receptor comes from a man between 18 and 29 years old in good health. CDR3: CAINGPGQGPEQYF. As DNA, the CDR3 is TGTGCCATCAACGGACCGGGACAGGGGCCCGAGCAGTACTTC.